These 17 T cell receptor beta chains were sequenced from one sample in a study of T cells in Graves' hyperthyroidism and ophthalmopathy. Amplified TCR beta CDR3 regions came from RNA transcripts. Researchers ran a first-round RT-PCR on the TCR CDR3 using the HTBI primer set. TCRdb passed the multiplex PCR reads through MiXCR, listing each CDR3 protein once. The data contain 600,000 to 900,000 distinct CDR3 sequences, approximately 16% of them singletons. The specimen sequenced was blood. The receptors derive from a man between 18 and 35 years old with Graves' hyperthyroidism.

This clonotype has ten or more counts. V and J are TRBV6-1 and TRBJ2-5, with a weak D call TRBD2 (6 bases). The germline V and J ends were trimmed by 5 bases and 5 bases, with 12 bases remaining between them. This CDR3 contains 13 residues. CDR1 and CDR2 (germline): MNHNS, SASEGT. CDR3: CASSKRERETQYF. As DNA, the CDR3 is TGTGCCAGCAGTAAACGGGAGAGGGAGACCCAGTACTTC.

In this sample, this clonotype turned up a few times. This rearrangement joins TRBV20-1 to TRBJ2-7; D is ambiguous. This CDR3 comprises 14 residues. Germline-derived CDR1 and CDR2 are DFQATT and SNEGSKA (reference sequence). V was cut by 1 base and J by 0 bases, with 10 bases left in between. CDR3 nucleotides: TGCAGTGCTAGAGCGGGTCTGAACTCCTACGAGCAGTACTTC. Its translation is CSARAGLNSYEQYF.

This clonotype was observed at least ten times. The DNA for the CDR3 is TGTGCCAGCAGCACCTTTATCTCCTACGAGCAGTACTTC. Translated: CASSTFISYEQYF. V usage is TRBV7-9 and J usage is TRBJ2-7, with D uncertain. V was shortened by 5 bases and J by 0 bases, with 8 bases between the two germline ends. Germline values: CDR1 SEHNR, CDR2 FQNEAQ (reference sequence). The CDR3 contains 13 residues.

This clonotype was picked up a small number of times. V usage is TRBV7-9 and J usage is TRBJ2-7; 7 nucleotides agree with TRBD2. Per the germline V gene, CDR1 is SEHNR and CDR2 is FQNEAQ (reference sequence). The CDR3 has 15 amino acids. V lost 3 bases to trimming and J lost 4 bases; unmatched junction nucleotides: 9. The CDR3 is CASSFDAGEPYEQYF. CDR3 coding DNA: TGTGCCAGCAGCTTTGATGCGGGAGAACCATACGAGCAGTACTTC.

Many counts were recorded for this clonotype. This sequence joins TRBV7-9 and TRBJ2-2; D is ambiguous. CDR1 and CDR2 from the germline V gene are SEHNR and FQNEAQ (reference sequence). V was trimmed by 1 base and J by 5 bases, leaving 5 bases between them. This CDR3 is 13 amino acids long. The CDR3, as DNA: TGTGCCAGCAGCTTAGTACAGACCGGGGAGCTGTTTTTT. Amino acid sequence: CASSLVQTGELFF.

A few counts support this clonotype. The chain couples TRBV20-1 to TRBJ2-7; D is uncertain. Per germline, CDR1 DFQATT and CDR2 SNEGSKA (reference sequence). There are 16 residues in the CDR3. V lost 6 bases and J lost 2, with 23 bases in between. The CDR3 DNA sequence: TGCAGTGCAGGCCCACGGGCACCCTCGTTCCCCTACGAGCAGTACTTC. Protein sequence: CSAGPRAPSFPYEQYF.

At least ten counts were recorded for this clonotype. V is TRBV2 and J is TRBJ1-4; 7 nucleotides align to TRBD1. The CDR3 is made up of 16 amino acids. V trimming: 6 bases; J trimming: 7 bases; junction bases outside the gene matches: 14. Germline V gene lookup returns CDR1 SNHLY and CDR2 FYNNEI. Written as DNA, the CDR3 is TGTGCCAGCAGACGACAGGGAAGGAACGTGGGTGAAAAACTGTTTTTT. Its translation: CASRRQGRNVGEKLFF. Together with reference TRBV2 and TRBJ1-4, the CDR3 gives the full variable domain: EPEVTQTPSHQVTQMGQEVILRCVPISNHLYFYWYRQILGQKVEFLVSFYNNEISEKSEIFDDQFSVERPDGSNFTLKIRSTKLEDSAMYFCASRRQGRNVGEKLFFGSGTQLSVL.

This clonotype occurred a few times. The J gene is TRBJ2-2, the V gene TRBV12-3 or TRBV12-4; no clear D gene. The CDR3 totals 12 residues. Trimming took off 3 bases at V and 6 bases at J, with 5 bases between the two ends. For the CDR3, the DNA is TGTGCCAGCAGTTTTTGGTCCGGGGAGCTGTTTTTT. This codes for CASSFWSGELFF.

This clonotype has only a few counts. The chain couples TRBV10-3 to TRBJ1-2, with unresolved D. The CDR3 is 16 residues long. The germline gives CDR1 ENHRY, CDR2 SYGVKD. Deletions cut 2 bases from V and 4 bases from J, with 17 bases between. CDR3 in amino acids: CAISEVFRWRLYGYTF. The CDR3 DNA sequence: TGTGCCATCAGTGAGGTGTTCCGTTGGAGACTCTATGGCTACACCTTC.

The chain's CDR3 is CASSANTYEQYF. For the CDR3, the DNA is TGCGCCAGCAGCGCTAATACCTACGAGCAGTACTTC. This chain uses TRBV5-1 with TRBJ2-7; D unresolved. CDR1 SGHRS and CDR2 YFSETQ come from the germline V gene. Trimming removed 4 bases from V and 2 bases from J, with 7 bases in between. This CDR3 region has 12 residues.

The chain links TRBV12-3 or TRBV12-4 to TRBJ1-1; TRBD1 matches at 8 bases. The CDR3 contains 13 residues. J was trimmed by 1 base and V by 5 bases; bases with no gene match: 0. The CDR3 region has the DNA TGTGCCAGCAGTCAGGGGGCGAACACTGAAGCTTTCTTT. As protein: CASSQGANTEAFF.

The rearrangement uses TRBV19 and TRBJ1-1; D may be TRBD1 (5 bases). The CDR3 runs to 14 residues. V lost 9 bases and J 0 bases, leaving 14 bases between the germline ends. Germline lookup yields CDR1 LNHDA and CDR2 SQIVND (reference sequence). The CDR3 sequence: CASRDLRMNTEAFF. The CDR3 coding sequence is TGTGCCAGCCGGGACTTACGGATGAACACTGAAGCTTTCTTT.

This clonotype was observed a few times. The rearrangement links TRBV28 to TRBJ2-4; D uncertain. This CDR3 is built from 13 residues. The germline V gene has CDR1 MDHEN and CDR2 SYDVKM. V was shortened by 5 bases and J by 7 bases, with 12 bases between the two germline ends. The CDR3 DNA is TGTGCCAGCAGTCCAGGAGCCCCTAACATTCAGTACTTC. Translating it yields CASSPGAPNIQYF. Looking up the rest from reference TRBV28 and TRBJ2-4 gives the full variable domain: DVKVTQSSRYLVKRTGEKVFLECVQDMDHENMFWYRQDPGLGLRLIYFSYDVKMKEKGDIPEGYSVSREKKERFSLILESASTNQTSMYLCASSPGAPNIQYFGAGTRLSVL.

The chain recombines TRBV7-9 with TRBJ1-1, with D possibly being TRBD1 (5 bases). CDR1 SEHNR and CDR2 FQNEAQ come from the germline V gene (reference sequence). V was pared by 5 bases and J by 0 bases, with 16 bases between. CDR3 length equals 16 residues. The CDR3 DNA reads as TGTGCCAGCAGCGTCGGTTCAGGGTCAATGAACACTGAAGCTTTCTTT. Translating it yields CASSVGSGSMNTEAFF.

The table lists this clonotype with many counts. V usage is TRBV7-6 and J usage is TRBJ2-3; 8 bases match TRBD2. After removal of 0 bases from V and 0 bases from J, the junction contained 17 bases not matched to a gene. The CDR3 contains 21 residues. Germline V gene data show CDR1 as SGHVS and CDR2 as FNYEAQ. The CDR3 bases are TGTGCCAGCAGCTTAGCGGCCCCCCTGATACGGGAGGGGTTTAGCACAGATACGCAGTATTTT. Encoded protein: CASSLAAPLIREGFSTDTQYF.

In this sample, this clonotype turned up many times. This chain connects TRBV5-5 to TRBJ1-1; D possibly corresponds to TRBD1 (5 bases). Trimming stripped 3 bases from V and 7 bases from J, with 13 bases between. The CDR3 sequence is 13 residues long. Germline V gives CDR1 SGHKS, CDR2 YYEKEE (reference sequence). CDR3 loop: CASSSEGSLEAFF. For the CDR3, the DNA is TGTGCCAGCAGCTCGGAGGGGAGTCTTGAAGCTTTCTTT.

This clonotype was observed a few times. The CDR3 nucleotides read TGTGCTAGTGGGCCCGGGACAGGACAAGAGACCCAGTACTTC. Translating gives CASGPGTGQETQYF. This chain links TRBV12-5 with TRBJ2-5, with 8 bases fitting TRBD1. In germline, CDR1 is LGHNT, CDR2 FRNRAP. V shed 6 bases and J 2 bases; nucleotides not matched to a gene: 5. The CDR3 is 14 amino acids. Drawing the rest from reference TRBV12-5 and TRBJ2-5, the complete variable domain is DARVTQTPRHKVTEMGQEVTMRCQPILGHNTVFWYRQTMMQGLELLAYFRNRAPLDDSGMPKDRFSAEMPDATLATLKIQPSEPRDSAVYFCASGPGTGQETQYFGPGTRLLVL.